These 28 T cell receptor beta chains were sequenced from one sample in a study of metastatic and nonmetastatic thyroid tumors. Patients underwent thyroid surgery, and none had received any treatment before it. TCRdb recomputed clones from the PCR reads via MiXCR. The sample includes over 15,000 clones, about a quarter of them seen just once. Sequencing was performed on tumor tissue. All receptors derive from a female donor with papillary thyroid cancer or a benign thyroid nodule (not recorded which). Some clones in this sample may be carry-over from other donors' samples.

This clone was observed many times. The germline gene is not matched at one end of the junction; a read error may be the cause. This chain uses TRBV20-1 with TRBJ2-1; 15 nucleotides align to TRBD2. CDR1 and CDR2 (germline): DFQATT, SNEGSKA (reference sequence). This CDR3 is built from 17 residues. The DNA for the CDR3 is TGCAGTACTAGAGTGGTTGGGACTAGCGGGGGGTTGGATGAGCAGTTCTTC. This gives the protein CSTRVVGTSGGLDEQFF.

This clone was counted at least ten times. The V and J genes are TRBV7-2 and TRBJ1-1; a possible D gene is TRBD1 (5 bases). Trimming removed 11 bases from V and 5 bases from J, with 15 bases in between. The V gene's germline CDR1 is SGHTA and CDR2 FQGNSA. This CDR3 spans 12 amino acids. The CDR3 loop is CAQGTGGTEAFF. The CDR3 bases are TGTGCCCAGGGAACAGGCGGGACTGAAGCTTTCTTT.

This clone was recorded at least ten times. This same CDR3 is encoded by further DNA sequences in the sample. The genes are TRBV6-1 and TRBJ2-7, with D possibly matching TRBD2 (6 bases). Trimming pared 7 bases from V and 2 bases from J, leaving 15 bases between. The CDR3 extends over 14 amino acids. CDR1 and CDR2 (germline): MNHNS, SASEGT. In DNA, the CDR3 is TGTGCCAGCACCCGACTAGTGGAAACCTACGAGCAGTACTTC. It translates to CASTRLVETYEQYF.

This clone was found a few times. V usage is TRBV2 and J usage is TRBJ2-7, with unresolved D. Trimming cost V 6 bases and J 1 base, with 13 bases left between them. CDR1 and CDR2 from the germline V gene are SNHLY and FYNNEI. The CDR3 spans 14 residues. The CDR3 DNA sequence: TGTGCCAGCAGCGCCTTGATATGGTCCTACGAGCAGTACTTC. Amino acid sequence: CASSALIWSYEQYF.

The chain uses TRBV5-1 and TRBJ1-2; 8 positions match TRBD1. Germline CDR1 SGHRS, CDR2 YFSETQ. This CDR3 has 15 amino acids. Trimming removed 3 bases from V and 2 bases from J; junction bases left unmatched: 6. CDR3 bases: TGCGCCAGCAGCTCCGGACAGGGAAGCAACTATGGCTACACCTTC. Residues: CASSSGQGSNYGYTF.

There are many counts of this clone. The chain is built from TRBV29-1 and TRBJ2-2, with TRBD1 identical over 9 bases. CDR3 length equals 15 residues. J gave up 7 bases and V 5 bases, and 11 bases lay outside the gene matches. CDR1 is SQVTM, CDR2 ANQGSEA, per germline. In DNA form, the CDR3 reads TGCAGCGTTAAGCTAGGGACAGGGTGGTACGGGGAGCTGTTTTTT. As protein: CSVKLGTGWYGELFF.

This clone came up many times. The chain combines TRBV6-1 with TRBJ2-1; 9 bases map to TRBD2. Germline CDR1 is MNHNS and CDR2 is SASEGT. V gave up 6 bases and J gave up 4 bases; unmatched junction bases: 7. The CDR3 consists of 15 residues. CDR3 protein: CASSLGLARYNEQFF. In nucleotides, the CDR3 is TGTGCCAGCAGCCTCGGACTAGCGCGATACAATGAGCAGTTCTTC.

This rearrangement joins TRBV4-2 to TRBJ2-5; maybe TRBD2 (7 bases). Germline CDR1 LGHNA, CDR2 YNFKEQ. The CDR3 covers 15 residues. Trimming cost V 2 bases and J 2 bases, with 12 bases left between them. CDR3 bases: TGTGCCAGCAGCCAAACCGGGGGGCTTCAAGAGACCCAGTACTTC. This sequence encodes CASSQTGGLQETQYF.

By its share, this clone is medium-sized. V usage is TRBV24-1 and J usage is TRBJ2-2; D remains unclear. Trimming took off 1 base at V and 3 bases at J, with 5 bases between the two ends. CDR1 and CDR2 (germline): KGHDR, SFDVKD. This CDR3 contains 14 residues. In DNA form, the CDR3 reads TGTGCCACCAGTGATTTCACTTACACCGGGGAGCTGTTTTTT. Encoded protein: CATSDFTYTGELFF.

This clone appeared many times. A much larger clonotype is one base distant, so this may be a read error. This chain joins TRBV20-1 and TRBJ2-3, with no clear D. V was cut by 5 bases and J by 8 bases, with 23 bases left in between. Germline-derived CDR1 and CDR2 are DFQATT and SNEGSKA (reference sequence). The CDR3 spans 15 residues. The CDR3: CSAPRIPGLWGTQYF. In nucleotides, the CDR3 is TGCAGTGCTCCAAGGATACCGGGCCTATGGGGTACGCAGTATTTT.

This clone was counted ten times or more. The V call is TRBV20-1, the J call TRBJ1-2; TRBD1 is a possible D gene (6 bases). Trimming took 5 bases from V and 6 from J, leaving 13 bases between them. Germline V CDR1 and CDR2: DFQATT, SNEGSKA (reference sequence). This CDR3 region has 12 residues. The CDR3 here is CSARHRVHGYTF. CDR3 sequence (DNA): TGCAGTGCTCGTCACAGGGTACATGGCTACACCTTC.

A note on this clone: The junction and the germline gene differ at one end; a read error may be behind it. The rearrangement joins TRBV20-1 to TRBJ2-1; a weak D match, TRBD1 (6 bases). The length of the CDR3 is 13 residues. Germline CDR1 DFQATT, CDR2 SNEGSKA (reference sequence). CDR3 DNA: TGCAGTGCTTCACACAGTGGTTCAGGGGAGCGGTTCTTC. This gives the protein CSASHSGSGERFF.

This clone was picked up many times. V gene TRBV10-1 combines with J gene TRBJ2-2; D remains unclear. Between the trimmed V and J ends, which lost 2 bases and 1 base, there was a span of 14 bases. There are 17 residues in the CDR3. Germline CDR1 is WNHNN and CDR2 is SYGVQD (reference sequence). The CDR3 coding sequence is TGCGCCAGCAGTGAGGGCACCCGATCCTTGAACACCGGGGAGCTGTTTTTT. Its protein product is CASSEGTRSLNTGELFF.

This clone has a count of ten or more. The chain employs TRBV14 and TRBJ2-5; D unclear. CDR1 SGHDN and CDR2 FVKESK come from the germline V gene. Trimming removed 4 bases at V and 5 bases at J, with 11 bases between. This CDR3 spans 13 amino acids. This CDR3 is CASSLAARETQYF. The DNA for the CDR3 is TGTGCCAGCAGCCTGGCGGCGCGCGAGACCCAGTACTTC.

With regard to this clone: Germline is not matched at one junction end, which may reflect a read error. The CDR3: CASDRSYTGELFF. DNA of the CDR3: TGTGCCAGCGACCGTTCGTACACCGGTGAGCTGTTTTTT. The rearrangement joins TRBV9 to TRBJ2-2; D unresolved. The germline V gene encodes CDR1 SGDLS and CDR2 YYNGEE. This CDR3 is 13 amino acids long. The variable domain in full, with the rest retrieved from reference TRBV9 and TRBJ2-2, is DSGVTQTPKHLITATGQRVTLRCSPRSGDLSVYWYQQSLDQGLQFLIQYYNGEERAKGNILERFSAQQFPDLHSELNLSSLELGDSALYFCASDRSYTGELFFGEGSRLTVL.

This clone appeared a few times. CDR3 protein: CASSLSTDRHGYSPLHF. The CDR3 bases are TGTGCCAGCAGTTTATCCACGGACAGGCACGGGTATTCACCCCTCCACTTT. The gene calls are TRBV28 and TRBJ1-6; TRBD1 aligns across 7 bases. The ends lost 1 base at V and 8 bases at J; junction bases unmatched: 11. The germline V gene has CDR1 MDHEN and CDR2 SYDVKM. The CDR3 consists of 17 residues.

J is TRBJ1-6 and V is TRBV6-1; 7 bases match TRBD1. The germline V gene encodes CDR1 MNHNS and CDR2 SASEGT. The junction had 6 bases not matched to a gene; V was cut back by 5 bases and J by 8 bases. CDR3 size: 14 residues. DNA for the CDR3: TGTGCCAGCAGTTTCCAGGGGGAGGATTCACCCCTCCACTTT. It translates to CASSFQGEDSPLHF.

This clone has at least ten counts. The V and J genes are TRBV6-1 and TRBJ2-5; 10 bases align to TRBD1. The CDR3 consists of 15 residues. The germline CDR1 and CDR2 sequences are MNHNS and SASEGT. Trimming took 1 base from V and 1 from J; bases not matched to a gene: 0. The CDR3 protein is CASSEGTGGQETQYF. The CDR3 bases are TGTGCCAGCAGTGAAGGGACAGGGGGCCAAGAGACCCAGTACTTC.

The chain links TRBV19 to TRBJ2-2, with D perhaps TRBD1 (5 bases). The length of the CDR3 is 15 residues. With 3 bases removed from V and 4 bases from J, the gap between germline ends came to 12 bases. Germline V lookup: CDR1 LNHDA, CDR2 SQIVND (reference sequence). CDR3 region: CASSISGLGTGELFF. The CDR3 region has the DNA TGTGCCAGTAGTATTTCAGGGCTGGGCACCGGGGAGCTGTTTTTT. The full variable domain, completed using reference TRBV19 and TRBJ2-2, is DGGITQSPKYLFRKEGQNVTLSCEQNLNHDAMYWYRQDPGQGLRLIYYSQIVNDFQKGDIAEGYSVSREKKESFPLTVTSAQKNPTAFYLCASSISGLGTGELFFGEGSRLTVL.

This clone was observed at least ten times. A clone one base away is much larger, so this may be a read error. CDR3 residues: CASSLGQGNTGAFF. CDR3 bases: TGTGCCAGCAGCTTGGGACAGGGGAACACTGGAGCTTTCTTT. The V call is TRBV6-1, the J call TRBJ1-1; 10 nucleotides match TRBD1. Germline V gene data show CDR1 as MNHNS and CDR2 as SASEGT. This CDR3 spans 14 amino acids.

Many counts were recorded for this clone. V gene TRBV15 combines with J gene TRBJ1-2; D might be TRBD1 (6 bases). CDR1 and CDR2 (germline): LNHNV, YYDKDF (reference sequence). The CDR3 is 15 residues long. V was trimmed by 4 bases and J by 2 bases, leaving 14 bases between them. CDR3 sequence reads: CATSTADQGNYGYTF. The CDR3 nucleotides read TGTGCCACCAGCACAGCCGATCAGGGGAACTATGGCTACACCTTC.

The rearrangement joins TRBV5-1 to TRBJ1-1; the D gene is possibly TRBD1 (5 bases). The length of the CDR3 is 14 residues. CDR1 SGHRS and CDR2 YFSETQ come from the germline V gene. V lost 7 bases to trimming and J lost 3 bases, with 16 bases between them. The CDR3 loop is CASYVQALYTEAFF. The CDR3 region has the DNA TGCGCCAGCTATGTACAGGCCCTATACACTGAAGCTTTCTTT.

A note on this clone: Other DNA sequences within the sample encode an identical CDR3. This chain connects TRBV7-3 to TRBJ2-5, with TRBD1 matching 9 bases. The CDR3 has 16 residues. CDR1 is SGHTA and CDR2 is FQGTGA in the germline V gene. V lost 5 bases and J lost 5; bases outside the gene matches: 12. CDR3 bases: TGTGCCAGCAGCCAAACAGGGGGCGGTGGGCGCGAGACCCAGTACTTC. It codes for CASSQTGGGGRETQYF.

This clone was counted ten times or more. This chain joins TRBV7-9 and TRBJ1-2; 7 bases match TRBD1. Germline-derived CDR1 and CDR2 are SEHNR and FQNEAQ (reference sequence). The CDR3 runs 14 residues. With 6 bases clipped from V and 7 bases from J, the junction kept 11 bases outside the gene matches. The DNA for the CDR3 is TGTGCCAGCAGGAGTCAAGGGGGCAACAGTGGCTACACCTTC. Protein product: CASRSQGGNSGYTF.

The V call is TRBV6-4, the J call TRBJ1-6; weak D call: TRBD1 (5 bases). CDR1 and CDR2 (germline): MRHNA, SNTAGT. Trimming took off 0 bases at V and 9 bases at J, with 12 bases between the two ends. This CDR3 has 15 residues. CDR3 sequence (DNA): TGTGCCAGCAGTGACTCCGGGGAGGGGAGTTCACCCCTCCACTTT. Protein product: CASSDSGEGSSPLHF.

This clone has a handful of counts. The genes are TRBV6-1 and TRBJ1-5, with D perhaps TRBD1 (5 bases). CDR3 length: 14 residues. Germline CDR1 is MNHNS and CDR2 is SASEGT. V was shortened by 2 bases and J by 6 bases, with 11 bases between the two germline ends. CDR3 sequence (DNA): TGTGCCAGCAGTGAATATGGGGCAGCTCAGCCCCAGCATTTT. Translated: CASSEYGAAQPQHF.

This clone was recorded at least ten times. It may be a read error: a sequence one base away is much more abundant. The sample carries other DNA sequences with the same CDR3. The J gene is TRBJ2-3, the V gene TRBV12-3 or TRBV12-4; D unresolved. This CDR3 is built from 11 residues. The V end was cut by 8 bases, the J end by 6 bases, with 9 bases between. In DNA form, the CDR3 reads TGTGCCAGCTCGGGTGGTGATACGCAGTATTTT. This translates into CASSGGDTQYF.

This clone was detected ten times or more. The chain joins TRBV5-4 to TRBJ2-7; no firm D call. The CDR3 sequence is 13 residues long. With 2 bases removed from V and 1 base from J, the gap between germline ends came to 7 bases. In germline, CDR1 is SGHNT, CDR2 YYREEE (reference sequence). The CDR3 DNA follows: TGTGCCAGCAGCTTTCGCCCTTCCTACGAGCAGTACTTC. Translated: CASSFRPSYEQYF.